The subject of this entry is one T cell receptor (beta chain). Its antigen is still unknown. Primers: 60 Vbeta forward and 13 Jbeta reverse. The data were produced by immunoSEQ multiplex PCR, yet TCRdb's version contains in-frame clones alone and is incomplete. This repertoire shows about 160,000 clones, roughly 83% found once; its top ten account for about 4%. Trimming took off 0 bases at V and 2 bases at J, with 12 bases between the two ends. Per the germline V gene, CDR1 is SGDLS and CDR2 is YYNGEE. The CDR3 runs to 16 residues. Donors showed nominal health when sampled, although they likely had unrecorded immune exposures. This sample was taken from a study of cytomegalovirus exposure and HLA in healthy donors. About the research overall: There were 90 million to 140 million unique TCR beta sequences, drawn from 180 million or so T cells, in an earlier analysis.

Overall study results and limits: In a later analysis, a missense DCLRE1C variant was linked to TCR beta V- and J-gene trimming.

The V gene is TRBV9, the J gene TRBJ2-1; weak D call: TRBD1 (6 bases). The clonotype comes from a human donor in good health. The material sequenced was PBMCs. CDR3 residues: CASSVGIGDTYNEQFF. The DNA of the CDR3 is TGTGCCAGCAGCGTAGGTATAGGGGACACCTACAATGAGCAGTTCTTC.